This TCR beta chain was captured in a study of glioma-infiltrating T cells. Using RNA template, CDR3s of TCR alpha and beta were amplified with iRepertoire arm-PCR. Tissue mRNA or PBMC total RNA, roughly 90-450 ng, went into one-step reverse transcription and amplification. TCRdb re-called the multiplex PCR reads with MiXCR, one entry per CDR3 protein. The sample contains 150,000 to 200,000 distinct CDR3 sequences, approximately 40% of which appear only once. The CDR3 consists of 16 residues. CDR1 is SGDLS, CDR2 YYNGEE, per germline. Trimming left V 4 bases short and J 4 bases short, with 20 bases between.

The sequencing sample was made of glioma tissue, nonneoplastic brain tissue, or PBMCs (not recorded which). This chain uses TRBV9 with TRBJ1-2, with D perhaps matching TRBD1 (6 bases). The TCR comes from a human donor with low-grade glioma or glioblastoma, undergoing nonglioma brain surgery, or in good health (not recorded which). The CDR3 reads CASSPGGRVLGYGYTF. CDR3 coding DNA: TGTGCCAGCAGCCCGGGGGGCAGGGTTCTTGGCTATGGCTACACCTTC.